The 8 T cell receptor beta chains listed next were all sequenced from one sample in a study of cytomegalovirus exposure and HLA in healthy donors. This PCR relied on a set of 60 Vbeta primers and 13 Jbeta primers. Data came from immunoSEQ multiplex PCR; TCRdb stores just in-frame clones and leaves some out. Among about 60,000 clones listed, 70% were seen once. The specimen was PBMCs. These receptors came from a woman aged 60-70 years in good health and CMV-seropositive.

CDR3 coding DNA: TGTGCCTCCTTGGCCTCGAACACTGAAGCTTTCTTT. Translation gives CASLASNTEAFF. V gene TRBV28 combines with J gene TRBJ1-1; D unresolved. This CDR3 contains 12 residues. V was shortened by 11 bases and J by 1 base, with 11 bases between the two germline ends. CDR1 and CDR2 from the germline V gene are MDHEN and SYDVKM.

The V and J genes are TRBV10-1 and TRBJ1-1; D is unresolved. Germline CDR1 is WNHNN and CDR2 is SYGVQD (reference sequence). V gave up 2 bases and J gave up 2 bases, with 6 bases separating them. This CDR3 is 13 amino acids long. DNA of the CDR3: TGCGCCAGCAGTGAGGCAGTAAACACTGAAGCTTTCTTT. This sequence encodes CASSEAVNTEAFF.

The genes are TRBV5-1 and TRBJ1-1; 9 bases are shared with TRBD1. The CDR3 length is 15 residues. Germline V gives CDR1 SGHRS, CDR2 YFSETQ. V shed 7 bases and J 0 bases; nucleotides not matched to a gene: 7. CDR3 loop: CASSPGTGMNTEAFF. The CDR3 nucleotides are TGCGCCAGCTCCCCCGGGACAGGGATGAACACTGAAGCTTTCTTT.

This clone was seen only once. The rearrangement uses TRBV2 and TRBJ2-5; tentative D call: TRBD2 (5 bases). The germline gives CDR1 SNHLY, CDR2 FYNNEI. CDR3 length: 13 residues. The V end lost 7 bases, the J end lost 1 base, and 10 bases lay between the germline ends. In DNA, the CDR3 is TGTGCCAGCATAGGCGGAGGCCAAGAGACCCAGTACTTC. Translation gives CASIGGGQETQYF.

The rearrangement uses TRBV5-1 and TRBJ2-5; TRBD1 matches 7 bases. CDR3 length: 14 residues. CDR1 SGHRS and CDR2 YFSETQ come from the germline V gene. The ends lost 0 bases at V and 2 bases at J; junction bases unmatched: 1. In DNA form, the CDR3 reads TGCGCCAGCAGCTTGGAGACAGGGCAAGAGACCCAGTACTTC. The encoded protein is CASSLETGQETQYF.

The chain employs TRBV13 and TRBJ2-6; D perhaps matches TRBD2 (5 bases). CDR1 is PRHDT and CDR2 is FYEKMQ in the germline V gene (reference sequence). The V gene lost 2 bases and the J gene lost 2 bases, with 7 bases spanning the gap. CDR3 size: 15 residues. CDR3 DNA: TGTGCCAGCAGCTTAACCGGGGCTGGGGCCAACGTCCTGACTTTC. Translation gives CASSLTGAGANVLTF.

The J gene is TRBJ2-2, the V gene TRBV2; maybe TRBD1 (7 bases). The CDR3 loop spans 14 amino acids. Germline assignment: CDR1 SNHLY and CDR2 FYNNEI. V lost 5 bases to trimming and J lost 6 bases, with 13 bases between them. The CDR3 protein is CASSPQGGAGELFF. The CDR3 nucleotides read TGTGCCAGCAGTCCCCAGGGGGGCGCCGGGGAGCTGTTTTTT.

The chain uses TRBV7-3 and TRBJ2-2; tentatively, D is TRBD2 (7 bases). Germline CDR1 is SGHTA and CDR2 is FQGTGA. The CDR3 runs to 19 residues. V lost 2 bases and J lost 3, with 22 bases in between. The CDR3 DNA follows: TGTGCCAGCAGCTTATTTCCCCCGGGGGGCGGGGGATACACCGGGGAGCTGTTTTTT. Translated: CASSLFPPGGGGYTGELFF. Combining the CDR3 with reference TRBV7-3 and TRBJ2-2 gives the whole variable domain GAGVSQTPSNKVTEKGKYVELRCDPISGHTALYWYRQSLGQGPEFLIYFQGTGAADDSGLPNDRFFAVRPEGSVSTLKIQRTERGDSAVYLCASSLFPPGGGGYTGELFFGEGSRLTVL.